This T cell receptor (beta chain) was obtained from a study of cytomegalovirus exposure and HLA in healthy donors (dated by TCRdb to about 2017). Regarding the research as a whole: According to an earlier analysis of a few hundred of the donors, about 170 million T cells yielded approximately 120 million unique TCR beta sequences and around 280 Gb of sequence data. Donor age, sex, ethnicity and CMV serostatus were compiled alongside the repertoire data. Roughly 5 DR-DQ haplotypes were handled as single units for association and clustering because linkage in the cohort was strong. To decide whether each TCR beta V gene segment behaved as functional or pseudogenic, an earlier analysis of several hundred of the donors relied on high-throughput TCR beta sequencing. HLA typing included class I and class II loci at four-digit resolution. To predict cytomegalovirus infection status, the study brought together high-throughput TCR immunosequencing, statistical association of individual TCRs with disease status, and machine learning. Typing coverage varied by locus: roughly 620-640 donors for A, B, C, DRB1 and DQB1; approximately 560 for DQA1; over 600 for DPA1; 450 to 480 for DPB1. Among the approximately 420 genotyped donors, approximately 76% belonged to the genetic ancestry cluster associated with self-reported Caucasian donors. A later analysis re-analyzed previously published TCR beta repertoires from 500 to 700 donors and added high-resolution HLA genotyping to study TCR occurrence patterns. An early release covering roughly 640 HLA-typed donors comprised about 320 gigabases of sequencing data and tens of millions of unique TCR sequences. A later genetic analysis used genome-wide SNP genotypes for about 55% of the 666 donors, treating that subset as a discovery cohort. Among some 400 genotyped donors of the cohort, an average of around 240,000 unique TCR beta nucleotide sequences were sequenced per donor, 15% to 20% of them non-productive. Rather than using new phenotypic data, the later analysis identified candidate immune exposures from TCR beta sequences and from how often those sequences occurred across donors. The study profiled the T cell repertoires of hundreds of subjects by immunosequencing and related them to cytomegalovirus serostatus. All discovery cohort repertoires had been generated using a single sequencing platform. In addition to the first cohort of approximately 650 subjects, a separate validation cohort of approximately 120 different subjects was used. The aim of the study was to test whether cataloging public T cell receptors could identify signatures of past pathogen exposure.

V ends up 0 bases short and J 4 bases short, with an unmatched junction base count of 3. Based on the germline V gene, the CDR1 and CDR2 sequences are LGHNA and YNFKEQ. Including cysteine and phenylalanine, the CDR3 has 15 amino acids. Of all the DNA, just the CDR3 is kept, 45 bases in frame from base 1. The cohort was made up of approximately 700 healthy bone marrow donors. At the time of sampling, all cohort members were nominally healthy, though unrecorded immune exposures were likely present. The donor tested CMV seronegative, placing the donor among the 350 or so seronegative members of the cohort. Every donor gave a peripheral blood sample, and the peripheral blood mononuclear cells from that sample were used for TCR beta sequencing. The Qiagen DNeasy Blood Extraction Kit was used to extract genomic DNA from the blood cell samples. This clone was counted only a few times. Its antigen remains unidentified. The record has no base qualities; no much larger clone is one base away.

The protocol used for the library was the immunoSEQ multiplex PCR assay. The multiplex PCR relied on a mix of 60 forward primers for TCR Vbeta segments and 13 reverse primers for TCR Jbeta segments. A multiplex PCR assay on genomic DNA amplified the CDR3 region of rearranged TCR beta genes. On the Illumina HiSeq System, the amplified TCR beta libraries were sequenced as 87-base-pair reads. As for the original processing: In a later analysis, tens of millions of unique TCR beta chains were counted across the 500 to 850 repertoires, and roughly 11 million of these chains were shared by at least two donors. To remove PCR and sequencing errors, raw reads were error-corrected and collapsed into unique sequences using a nearest-neighbor algorithm that merged closely related sequences. To assign V, D and J gene segments, CDR3 sequences were aligned to IMGT reference sequences. Each retained sequence needed at least a six-nucleotide match to both a V gene segment and a J gene segment. A rearrangement counted as productive if the CDR3 had no stop codons and remained in frame with V and J, and every other rearrangement counted as non-productive. CDR3 was defined according to IMGT convention as the region running from the second conserved V-encoded cysteine to the conserved J-encoded phenylalanine. The earlier analysis of more than 450 of the donors excluded sequences that lacked an unambiguous match to a single V gene segment. An earlier analysis of 550 to 650 of the donors classified V segments as functional when productive rearrangements were above 56.7% and as segregating when the standard deviation between donors was above 5%. A statistical classification framework was built for diagnosing cytomegalovirus status from the catalog of TCR beta chain sequences. In a later analysis, V and J genes were assigned by comparing TCR nucleotide sequences against IMGT/GENE-DB human TR gene sequences. In a later analysis, CDR3 sequences and most-parsimonious VDJ recombination scenarios were assigned using the TCRdist pipeline. In a later analysis, each TCR beta chain was defined by its CDR3 amino acid sequence together with its V-gene family, and reads without a unique V-gene family were excluded. As a way to deal with suspected cross-contamination and a sequencing artifact, a later analysis dropped 450 to 600 nucleotide sequences that were highly shared and had low generation probability. In a later analysis, a clonal expansion index for each public chain was calculated from normalized within-repertoire ranks of inferred template counts. A later analysis computed generation probabilities with a VDJ recombination model fitted to out-of-frame rearrangements, and checked the results against IGoR. In a later analysis, TCR-TCR, TCR-HLA and TCR-CMV co-occurrence was scored with hypergeometric tests, and a repertoire-size bias correction was applied to TCR pairs. To estimate false discovery rates, a later analysis permuted the HLA or CMV assignments 20 times. In a later analysis, co-occurring TCRs were grouped with DBSCAN, and TCRdist sequence similarity was added when clustering was performed within HLA-allele-positive subsets. Repertoires with fewer than 30,000 or more than 120,000 public chains, plus five repertoires with anomalous nucleotide sharing, were excluded from co-occurrence clustering. The immuneACCESS repertoire file appears here via TCRdb, limited to in-frame rearrangements. These files lack a portion of the clones; in checked studies, under half of the deficit traces to unresolved V genes, and the cause of the others is not known. V and J calls and clone size are those listed in that table; D and trimming were worked out from the DNA. For this sample there are around 130,000 clones; roughly 79% appear just once. Less than 4% of the sample comes from the top ten.

On the study overall, not on this receptor specifically: In the study, around 150 TCR beta chains were listed as associated with cytomegalovirus. The presence/absence analyses assumed that sequencing depth was roughly uniform across donors, and that assumption may not be true. It was suggested by the authors that the approach could potentially be generalized to other disease states and immunological phenotypes. At a false discovery rate of 0.05, a later analysis linked under 20,000 TCR beta sequences to specific HLA alleles. This cohort had only TCR beta chains sequenced, and the lack of alpha or paired-chain data limited which features could be detected. CMV serostatus was the only immune exposure information available for the cohort. In a later genetic analysis, fewer N-insertions in productive TCRs were reported among donors in an Asian-associated ancestry cluster than the roughly 700-donor mean. A later analysis found that TCR association rates varied across HLA loci, with DRB1 alleles showing the most associated TCRs and HLA-C alleles the fewest. When HLA alleles, especially DR and DQ, strongly co-occurred, TCR associations were difficult to assign to individual alleles. Because some donors lacked HLA typing at each locus, the association tests relied only on the typed subset. Compared with equally common non-associated chains, HLA-associated TCR beta chains in a later analysis were more clonally expanded and had lower generation probabilities. Cytomegalovirus status was reported to be diagnosed by the classifier with high specificity and sensitivity in both the original and validation cohorts. In a later analysis, several top co-occurrence clusters were reported to appear linked to parvovirus B19, influenza, CMV and Epstein-Barr virus. An earlier analysis of approximately 530 of the donors showed that most TCR beta V segments appeared in productive rearrangements either about 87% or about 30% of the time, which broadly matched IMGT annotations. In vitro tests confirmed that a few of the cytomegalovirus-associated TCR beta chains recognize cytomegalovirus antigens. Because counts were too low, roughly 18 rarely observed V segments, including chromosome 9 orphons, were left out of the earlier analysis of 587 of the donors. A later genetic analysis associated a missense DCLRE1C variant with V-gene and J-gene trimming of TCR beta chains, and an independent cohort replicated the association. A cluster of highly shared sequence variants was judged likely to represent a technical artifact of the sequencing pipeline. Linkage disequilibrium might explain the correlated functional status among segregating V segments, but an unknown experimental factor could not be excluded. Most TCR sequences were observed very rarely across donors, whereas some public TCRs were present in many individuals. Some IMGT-functional V segments, including TRBV6-2 and TRBV6-3, could not be distinguished by the 87-base-pair reads and were therefore excluded. A later analysis found that most CMV-associated TCR beta chains appeared HLA-restricted, with HLA associations seemingly driven largely by CMV exposure. A further reported finding was that TCR beta sequences accurately predicted the HLA-A and HLA-B alleles for most subjects in the first cohort.

Input material: PBMCs. The V and J genes are TRBV4-2 and TRBJ2-1; TRBD2 lines up with 7 middle nucleotides. The receptor's source is a man aged 25-45 years in good health and CMV-seronegative. The CDR3 is CASSQELAVYNEQFF. In nucleotides, the sequence is TGTGCCAGCAGCCAAGAGCTAGCGGTTTACAATGAGCAGTTCTTC.